The next 16 T cell receptor beta chains were all read from a single sample in a study of T-cell memory formation after mild COVID-19. TCRdb fed the 5' RACE reads into MiXCR, producing one record per CDR3 protein. The repertoire holds some 54,000 distinct CDR3 sequences, with 9% to 9.5% as singletons. Sequencing input: PBMCs or a T cell subset sorted from them (not recorded which). The receptor source for this set is a man aged 18 to 35 who had mild COVID-19 (a few samples of this study predate the infection). Cell type and time point are not known.

V gene TRBV12-3 or TRBV12-4 combines with J gene TRBJ1-4, with 9 bases identical to TRBD1. V lost 3 bases, J lost 2 bases, and 1 base stayed unmatched. The CDR3 runs 15 residues. The CDR3 loop reads CASSFGTGTNEKLFF. The CDR3 DNA follows: TGTGCCAGCAGTTTCGGGACAGGGACTAATGAAAAACTGTTTTTT.

This clonotype was seen ten or more times. The genes are TRBV7-2 and TRBJ2-1; no clear D gene. The CDR3 spans 14 residues. Germline values: CDR1 SGHTA, CDR2 FQGNSA. V was pared by 1 base and J by 6 bases, with 10 bases between. CDR3 residues: CASSLERIGNEQFF. In DNA form, the CDR3 reads TGTGCCAGCAGCTTAGAACGGATAGGCAATGAGCAGTTCTTC.

This clonotype was recorded a few times. The rearrangement links TRBV7-2 to TRBJ1-4; the D gene is possibly TRBD1 (5 bases). CDR3 length: 14 residues. V was cut by 5 bases and J by 5 bases, with 12 bases left in between. Germline values: CDR1 SGHTA, CDR2 FQGNSA. CDR3 DNA sequence: TGTGCCAGCAGCCGAAGCGGGGGGAATGAAAAACTGTTTTTT. Protein sequence: CASSRSGGNEKLFF.

This clonotype was counted ten times or more. The chain recombines TRBV7-6 with TRBJ2-5, with D hard to call. V was clipped by 0 bases and J by 5 bases, with 16 bases between them. CDR1 SGHVS and CDR2 FNYEAQ come from the germline V gene. The length of the CDR3 is 16 residues. CDR3 DNA sequence: TGTGCCAGCAGCTTAGCTCTCGCTAGATTTTTCGAGACCCAGTACTTC. Amino acids: CASSLALARFFETQYF.

The genes are TRBV7-2 and TRBJ1-5; unclear D gene. V lost 1 base and J lost 5, with 12 bases in between. CDR1 and CDR2 (germline): SGHTA, FQGNSA. This CDR3 has 15 residues. Here the CDR3 reads CASSLEAATDQPQHF. The CDR3 bases are TGTGCCAGCAGCTTAGAGGCGGCAACTGATCAGCCCCAGCATTTT.

The chain uses TRBV7-9 and TRBJ1-1; 7 positions match TRBD1. CDR3 length equals 13 residues. V was clipped by 0 bases and J by 8 bases; unmatched bases: 3. Germline CDR1 SEHNR, CDR2 FQNEAQ (reference sequence). The chain's CDR3 is CASSLASGGEAFF. The CDR3 nucleotides are TGTGCCAGCAGCTTAGCCTCAGGGGGAGAAGCTTTCTTT.

This clonotype has more than one count but fewer than ten. The J gene is TRBJ2-3, the V gene TRBV5-1, with 8 bases that match TRBD2. The CDR3 has 14 amino acids. The germline V gene has CDR1 SGHRS and CDR2 YFSETQ. J lost 2 bases, V lost 4 bases, and 3 bases had no gene match. The CDR3 DNA sequence: TGCGCCAGCAGCCCGGGGGGGCTCACAGATACGCAGTATTTT. This gives the protein CASSPGGLTDTQYF.

This clonotype came up a few times. The chain joins TRBV20-1 to TRBJ1-2, with D possibly matching TRBD1 (5 bases). V was trimmed by 3 bases and J by 0 bases, leaving 14 bases between them. This CDR3 region has 15 residues. Germline loops: CDR1 DFQATT, CDR2 SNEGSKA (reference sequence). CDR3 sequence: CSARGLDGSNYGYTF. The CDR3 DNA follows: TGCAGTGCTAGGGGACTGGACGGATCTAACTATGGCTACACCTTC.

This clonotype was counted a few times. The rearrangement joins TRBV12-3 or TRBV12-4 to TRBJ1-2, with D perhaps TRBD1 (5 bases). The CDR3 is 13 residues long. Trimming cost V 1 base and J 6 bases, with 9 bases left between them. CDR3 sequence: CASSLGRVNGYTF. In DNA, the CDR3 is TGTGCCAGCAGTTTAGGCAGGGTGAATGGCTACACCTTC.

The chain links TRBV5-4 to TRBJ2-7; D remains ambiguous. Germline V gene lookup returns CDR1 SGHNT and CDR2 YYREEE (reference sequence). The CDR3 contains 12 residues. Trimming left V 4 bases short and J 0 bases short, with 5 bases between. DNA of the CDR3: TGTGCCAGCAGCAGCGACTCCTACGAGCAGTACGTC. This encodes CASSSDSYEQYV.

The chain has TRBV12-5 and TRBJ2-3; 8 nucleotides line up with TRBD2. This CDR3 is 17 amino acids long. From germline, CDR1 is LGHNT and CDR2 FRNRAP. The ends lost 0 bases at V and 3 bases at J; junction bases unmatched: 8. CDR3 loop: CASGLVVTREGTDTQYF. CDR3 sequence (DNA): TGTGCTAGTGGTTTGGTAGTGACCCGGGAGGGAACAGATACGCAGTATTTT. Supplemented by reference TRBV12-5 and TRBJ2-3, the full variable domain reads DARVTQTPRHKVTEMGQEVTMRCQPILGHNTVFWYRQTMMQGLELLAYFRNRAPLDDSGMPKDRFSAEMPDATLATLKIQPSEPRDSAVYFCASGLVVTREGTDTQYFGPGTRLTVL.

This clonotype was counted a few times. The CDR3: CASSYSLSWFNTGELFF. The CDR3 region has the DNA TGTGCCAGCAGTTACTCGTTATCATGGTTTAACACCGGGGAGCTGTTTTTT. The J gene is TRBJ2-2, the V gene TRBV6-5; D gene unclear. The V gene's germline CDR1 is MNHEY and CDR2 SVGAGI. Trimming removed 0 bases from V and 2 bases from J, with 13 bases in between. This CDR3 has 17 amino acids.

V is TRBV7-9 and J is TRBJ2-5; 8 bases are a match to TRBD2. The germline V gene encodes CDR1 SEHNR and CDR2 FQNEAQ (reference sequence). This CDR3 region has 16 residues. The ends lost 5 bases at V and 4 bases at J; junction bases unmatched: 12. CDR3 nucleotide sequence: TGTGCCAGCAGCCCACAGACGGGAGGGAGAGTAGAGACCCAGTACTTC. It is translated as CASSPQTGGRVETQYF.

This chain links TRBV5-6 with TRBJ1-5, with D unclear. The CDR3 is 14 residues long. The germline gives CDR1 SGHDT, CDR2 YYEEEE. V gave up 1 base and J gave up 0 bases, with 5 bases separating them. In DNA form, the CDR3 reads TGTGCCAGCAGCTTGTTCGATAGCAATCAGCCCCAGCATTTT. Its translation is CASSLFDSNQPQHF.

This clonotype was seen many times. This chain joins TRBV5-1 and TRBJ2-2; tentatively, D is TRBD1 (6 bases). V gave up 0 bases and J gave up 4 bases, with 7 bases separating them. The CDR3 spans 14 residues. The germline gives CDR1 SGHRS, CDR2 YFSETQ. Here the CDR3 DNA reads TGCGCCAGCAGCTTGGTACAGGGCACCGGGGAGCTGTTTTTT. It is translated as CASSLVQGTGELFF.

The table lists this clonotype with many counts. The V call is TRBV10-3, the J call TRBJ2-1; TRBD2 matches 11 bases. The CDR3 is 15 amino acids. Germline V lookup: CDR1 ENHRY, CDR2 SYGVKD. V was clipped by 7 bases and J by 4 bases; unmatched bases: 6. In DNA form, the CDR3 reads TGTGCCATCACCAACCCTAGCGGGGGGTACAATGAGCAGTTCTTC. It encodes CAITNPSGGYNEQFF.